This paragraph reports one T cell receptor (beta chain). Its antigen remains unknown. This CDR3 is built from 12 residues. Germline CDR1 reads SGHVS; CDR2 reads FQNEAQ. V lost 5 bases, J lost 4 bases, and 5 bases lay in between. This sample stems from a study of T cell repertoires in cytomegalovirus infection. MiXCR, applied by TCRdb to the reads, yields one record per CDR3 protein. This table has about 52,000 distinct CDR3 sequences, less than 20% appearing once. Study observations and caveats: Across the ex vivo response, the dominant clonotypes were HLA-C-restricted CMV-specific TCR beta clonotypes. Public TCR beta family frequency separated CMV-and-HLA carriers, including in an independent cohort.

The TCR originated in a human donor in good health (CMV status not recorded). Some clones in this sample may be carry-over from other donors' samples. The chain couples TRBV7-8 to TRBJ2-2, with no clear D. The sequencing used CD8+ T cells from cultured PBMCs, collected from culture after CMV antigen stimulation. This CDR3 reads CASSPSTGELFF. The CDR3 bases are TGTGCCAGCAGCCCCAGCACCGGGGAGCTGTTTTTT.